The source of this TCR beta chain is a study of T-cell reconstitution after alpha-beta-depleted transplantation in children (dated by TCRdb to about 2016). Regarding the research as a whole: The study quantitatively tracked T-cell immune reconstitution after TCRalphabeta/CD19-depleted allogeneic hematopoietic cell transplantation in children using TCR repertoire profiling. The paper as a whole reports these results and caveats: In some patients, the high TCRbeta diversity seen at day 60 was put down to recipient T cells and intrathymic progenitors that had survived conditioning. Over subsequent months, a decline in hyperexpanded clone frequencies was noted, and after one year, T-cell counts and TCRbeta diversity were mostly ascribed to newly produced T cells. The apparently early alphabetaT-cell count recovery about two months after transplant was reportedly dependent on only several hundred rapidly expanded clones derived from non-depleted graft cells.

Reading from cysteine to phenylalanine, the CDR3 counts 17 amino acids. Only CDR3 DNA is held: 51 bases, read in frame from base 1. From a lookup of the germline V gene, CDR1 and CDR2 are SGDLS and YYNGEE. Deletion took 5 bases off V and 0 bases off J, with a span of 18 bases between the germline ends. Library preparation employed PCR. The run used an Illumina HiSeq 2500. TCR library preparation used molecular barcoding, with unique molecular identifiers applied to normalize quantification of the TCRbeta repertoire. TCRdb took the public reads, trimmed them with fastp at Q25, ran MiXCR for clone calling and kept in-frame beta chains. CDR3 protein sequences are deduplicated, and each keeps its most common genes and DNA. The sample yields 250,000 to 400,000 distinct CDR3 sequences; roughly 25% were counted once. The ten top clones hold approximately 11% of the sample. As concerns this clonotype: Its antigen target is currently unknown. Base qualities were left out, and no much larger clone turns up one base away.

Sample treatment or condition, as interpreted from the label and publication: allogeneic hematopoietic cell transplantation with graft depleted of TCRalphabeta T cells and CD19 B cells. Transplant recipients were children who received TCRalphabeta/CD19-depleted allogeneic hematopoietic cell grafts. The material was PBMCs, mostly from graft donor cells, obtained 180 days after TCRalphabeta/CD19-depleted stem cell transplant. Here the chain combines TRBV9 and TRBJ2-1; no D gene can be assigned with confidence. The sequence came from a male patient aged 10-17 years who had a stem cell transplant for acute lymphoblastic leukemia, so the T cells may come from the graft donor. The CDR3 protein sequence reads: CASSPTGPLSSYNEQFF. The sequenced DNA: TGTGCCAGCAGTCCAACCGGTCCTCTAAGCTCCTACAATGAGCAGTTCTTC. Reference TRBV9 and TRBJ2-1 genes cover what lies past the CDR3, so the full variable domain is DSGVTQTPKHLITATGQRVTLRCSPRSGDLSVYWYQQSLDQGLQFLIQYYNGEERAKGNILERFSAQQFPDLHSELNLSSLELGDSALYFCASSPTGPLSSYNEQFFGPGTRLTVL.